This T cell receptor (beta chain) came from a study of yellow fever vaccine responses in identical twins. As for this clonotype: Its antigen is currently unknown.

General study results and limits: Twins reportedly had a vaccine T cell response that seemed partly convergent, partly personalized.

Germline trimming cut 4 bases from V and 0 bases from J; bases unmatched to any gene: 7. CDR3 length: 16 amino acids. The germline V gene has CDR1 SGHDN and CDR2 FVKESK. TCRdb passed the RT-PCR reads through MiXCR, listing each CDR3 protein once. In the table there are around 6,900 distinct CDR3 sequences, 80% to 85% of which are singletons. V is TRBV14 and J is TRBJ2-7; 9 nucleotides align to TRBD1. The clonotype was recovered from a woman aged 18 to 35 who received the yellow fever vaccine. Sequences were derived from T cells from blood (PBMCs), unsorted or a sorted subset (not recorded which), sampled before or after yellow fever vaccination (not recorded which). The CDR3 loop is CASSLGTGSSSYEQYF. The CDR3 region has the DNA TGTGCCAGCAGCCTCGGGACAGGGTCATCCTCCTACGAGCAGTACTTC.